These T cell receptor beta chains were read from a single sample in a study of cytomegalovirus exposure and HLA in healthy donors. Sequenced by immunoSEQ multiplex PCR; TCRdb stores in-frame clones only, minus some. Recorded for this sample: 100,000 to 150,000 clones. Sequences were obtained from PBMCs. These receptors all stem from a man younger than 45 in good health and CMV-seronegative. Both conserved end residues are part of each CDR3.

v_gene	len	j_gene	CDR3aa
TRBV7-3	16	TRBJ2-2	CASSLEPGHNTGELFF
TRBV7-9	15	TRBJ2-5	CASSAVQGWQETQYF
TRBV4-2	15	TRBJ2-7	CASSQGAGETYEQYF
TRBV28	13	TRBJ1-6	CASSSGQGLPLHF
TRBV18	13	TRBJ2-2	CASSPETGGELFF
TRBV11-2	17	TRBJ2-2	CASSLDRGGRLTGELFF
TRBV7-9	15	TRBJ1-2	CASSRILTGAEGYTF
TRBV7-9	15	TRBJ2-7	CASSFTSGSSYEQYF
TRBV30	13	TRBJ2-7	CAWNRDRGYEQYF
TRBV5-1	17	TRBJ1-1	CASSLGLGQVGNTEAFF
TRBV19	15	TRBJ2-1	CASSIRTSGIHEQFF
TRBV11-2	12	TRBJ2-3	CASTSSGNTQYF
TRBV11-2	15	TRBJ2-3	CASSFTLGGADTQYF
TRBV6-5	16	TRBJ2-3	CASSYSGRASTDTQYF
TRBV10-1	13	TRBJ2-1	CASNFQGNNEQFF
TRBV4-3	16	TRBJ2-7	CASSQDVTGRVYEQYF
TRBV15	18	TRBJ1-5	CATSRDSNTGDSNQPQHF
TRBV7-8	14	TRBJ2-5	CASTIPVGAETQYF
TRBV6-1	15	TRBJ2-1	CASSEGNGRAYEQFF
TRBV5-1	16	TRBJ2-1	CASSPENPRAYNEQFF
TRBV2	14	TRBJ1-1	CASRQGGIDTEAFF
TRBV18	12	TRBJ1-1	CASSQTGPEAFF
TRBV7-2	14	TRBJ2-3	CASRTATSTDTQYF
TRBV4-1	14	TRBJ2-1	CASSLGSGRREQFF
TRBV19	14	TRBJ2-7	CASSTGQGPYEQYF
TRBV5-6	19	-	CASSFGILAGGPRIHEQYF
TRBV25-1	18	TRBJ2-2	CASSDPTGGLANTGELFF
TRBV4-2	15	TRBJ1-2	CASSDRDRERVSNTF
TRBV7-9	14	TRBJ2-6	CASLRGSGANVLTF
TRBV27	17	TRBJ2-7	CASSPRGGGSQEDEQYF
TRBV10-3	13	TRBJ1-2	CAISGYRDYGYTF
TRBV7-8	16	TRBJ2-7	CASSLEERGGPSEQYF
TRBV14	14	TRBJ2-7	CASSLPMYPYEQYF
TRBV25-1	13	TRBJ2-1	CASTSGRHNEQFF
TRBV4-2	15	TRBJ2-1	CASSQRLAGEHEQFF
TRBV19	15	TRBJ2-1	CASSIASGKPREQFF
TRBV21-1	15	TRBJ1-1	CASILPIQGGTEAFF
TRBV25-1	13	TRBJ2-1	CASSDSRRNEQFF
TRBV19	13	TRBJ2-3	CASSSLRTDTQYF
TRBV28	12	TRBJ2-7	CASSTGQYEQYF
TRBV19	13	TRBJ1-1	CASRQSLNTEAFF
TRBV5-1	14	TRBJ2-1	CASSVTSGRPGQFF
TRBV18	15	TRBJ1-4	CASSPRGLTNEKLFF
TRBV4-1	14	TRBJ1-1	CASSQAQRDTEAFF
TRBV4-3	14	TRBJ2-1	CASSQGQVRDEQFF
TRBV11-2	14	TRBJ1-2	CASSPPGAGYGYTF
TRBV7-9	15	TRBJ1-2	CASSLENTGAQGYTF
TRBV6-1	17	TRBJ1-4	CASSVDRGRATNEKLFF
TRBV29-1	13	TRBJ2-7	CSVEEQARGEQYF
TRBV6-1	15	TRBJ2-7	CASSEIGGSSYEQYF
TRBV4-2	19	TRBJ2-7	CASSQDILRVGTGVYEQYF
TRBV4-1	17	TRBJ2-2	CASSFQTSGTNTGELFF
TRBV13	15	TRBJ2-7	CASNSAGLSSYEQYF